Listed below are T cell receptor beta chains from one sample, sequenced in a study of blood T cell repertoires in COVID-19. Using immunoSEQ multiplex PCR, the repertoire was profiled, and TCRdb retains in-frame clones only, with some absent. The sample holds about 43,000 clones, roughly 89% seen once. Sequenced material: peripheral blood. The receptors shown here come from a man aged 55 to 70 with active COVID-19. CDR3s include the opening cysteine and the closing phenylalanine or tryptophan. The D gene is left open where the match is weak.

>TRBV19|TRBD1|TRBJ1-5
CASSRRGDRLNQPQHF
>TRBV2|-|TRBJ1-1
CASSDYQGGEAFF
>TRBV7-3|TRBD2|TRBJ2-1
CASSRNGRGNNEQFF
>TRBV3-1/TRBV3-2|-|TRBJ1-2
CASSQRTELYGYTF
>TRBV7-2|-|TRBJ2-2
CASSLDRFTGELFF
>TRBV4-3|-|TRBJ1-3
CASSQEVSFSGNTIYF
>TRBV15|-|TRBJ2-7
CATSNELQGTEQYF
>TRBV5-1|TRBD1|TRBJ1-2
CASSSGTGDGYTF
>TRBV5-1|-|TRBJ1-6
CASSLRATGTGQYSPFHF
>TRBV6-5|TRBD2|TRBJ2-7
CASSKPGLGMYEQYF
>TRBV28|TRBD1|TRBJ1-2
CASSSGTADNYGYTF
>TRBV5-1|-|TRBJ2-5
CASSLGTLQETQYF
>TRBV29-1|TRBD1|TRBJ1-1
CSVVRTGNTEAFF
>TRBV7-2|TRBD2|TRBJ2-3
CASSLEASGGATDTQYF
>TRBV4-2|TRBD1|TRBJ1-6
CASSQEGTGYSPLHF
>TRBV7-8|TRBD1|TRBJ1-4
CASRLGPGQGINEKLFF
>TRBV6-5|-|TRBJ1-6
CASSYSQGPISPLHF
>TRBV28|-|TRBJ1-4
CASKSTGPNEKLFF
>TRBV2|-|TRBJ1-4
CASSEAGRRSEKLFF
>TRBV6-2/TRBV6-3|TRBD2|TRBJ2-1
CASSATSGGTNEQFF
>TRBV4-1|-|TRBJ2-7
CASSQDLASLYEQYF
>TRBV5-6|TRBD2|TRBJ2-1
CASSLRVGLAGMDEQFF
>TRBV5-1|TRBD1|TRBJ1-1
CASSRPQTGGTEAFF
>TRBV5-1|-|TRBJ1-3
CASTPGSGGLSGNTIYF
>TRBV10-3|TRBD2|TRBJ2-5
CAIRPSSGGAMETQYF
>TRBV6-1|-|TRBJ2-2
CASSDRGPGELFF
>TRBV28|-|TRBJ1-2
CASSLRLDYGYTF